The sequence of this T cell receptor beta chain was determined in a study of blood T cell repertoires in COVID-19. Study at large: Some COVID-19 samples were acute and others convalescent; all came from the United States, Italy and Spain.

Methods used by the authors: The authors estimated nucleated cell counts from reference gene primer amplification. The data were produced by immunoSEQ multiplex PCR, yet TCRdb's version contains in-frame clones alone and is incomplete. The V and J calls and clone size were taken over from that table, and D and trimming were inferred from the DNA. The table has approximately 200,000 clones, approximately 83% seen once. Trimming pared 6 bases from V and 4 bases from J, leaving 18 bases between. The germline CDR1 and CDR2 sequences are MNHEY and SMNVEV (reference sequence). This CDR3 has 15 residues. The V gene is TRBV27, the J gene TRBJ1-2, with D possibly TRBD1 on 6 matching bases. The specimen sequenced was peripheral blood. This TCR was sampled from a woman in her sixties with acute or convalescent COVID-19. CDR3 protein: CASSFLPTGSYGYTF. CDR3 bases: TGTGCCAGCAGCTTTTTGCCCACAGGGTCCTATGGCTACACCTTC.